This is a list of T cell receptor beta chains from one sample in a study of T cell repertoires in ileal Crohn's disease. Sequencing used immunoSEQ multiplex PCR; TCRdb keeps in-frame clones, though not all of them. Among thousands of clones listed, approximately 84% were seen once. The sample consisted of ileal tissue. The source of these receptors is an adult with Crohn's disease. CDR3s leave out the opening cysteine and the closing phenylalanine or tryptophan. The size field is filled for only some rows; it gives once, few, many or a size class.

>TRBV5-1|TRBJ2-5|-
ASSLSSQGGETQY
>TRBV7-9|TRBJ2-1|-
ASSWVGVYNEQF
>TRBV7-5|TRBJ2-3|-
ARSLDRFAGLAGGVFTDTQY
>TRBV2|TRBJ1-4|-
ASSGEGRYNEKLF
>TRBV6-1|TRBJ1-5|-
ASTLGGSQPQH
>TRBV5-1|TRBJ1-1|-
ASSYGWIGRTEAF
>TRBV18|TRBJ2-7|-
ASSPPGTQGEQY
>TRBV6-1|TRBJ2-3|once
ASGTSGGVTQY
>TRBV11-2|TRBJ2-7|once
ASSTTRQGTYEQY
>TRBV9|TRBJ2-1|once
ASSVAVGGYNEQF
>TRBV6-1|TRBJ1-6|-
ASYPTAGTGSPLH
>TRBV6-1|TRBJ1-3|-
ASSEQGQRGNTIY
>TRBV2|TRBJ2-7|-
ASSELAGGEQY
>TRBV6-5|TRBJ1-4|-
ASQSRGRSGEKLF
>TRBV14|TRBJ2-7|-
ASSQEFAEQY
>TRBV28|TRBJ1-2|-
ASSTGQGQFYGYT
>TRBV29-1|TRBJ1-3|-
SAETGSGNTIY
>TRBV10-3|TRBJ1-1|-
AISGQTGDTEAF
>TRBV4-2|TRBJ2-3|-
ASSQITPLTDTQY
>TRBV18|TRBJ2-1|once
ASSPQGAGVEQF
>TRBV29-1|TRBJ1-2|-
TGGGDYGYT
>TRBV7-6|TRBJ1-2|once
ASSPVRGGGYT
>TRBV5-1|TRBJ2-3|once
ASSLRGGLRTDTQY
>TRBV2|TRBJ1-6|once
ASRDGTGPSPLH
>TRBV4-1|TRBJ2-1|-
ASSQDQGQGNYNEQF
>TRBV5-1|TRBJ1-1|-
ASSSPRGRDYAEAF
>TRBV9|TRBJ2-3|-
ASSVQDRATDTQY
>TRBV11-2|TRBJ1-5|-
ASSFGGNQPQH
>TRBV4-2|TRBJ2-7|-
ASSQDLAGGREQY
>TRBV11-2|TRBJ2-7|-
ASSLAYEQY
>TRBV19|TRBJ1-3|-
ASTTNFPGNTIY
>TRBV9|TRBJ1-1|-
ASSVGNSNTEAF
>TRBV7-6|TRBJ2-3|-
ASSLESGVTDTQY
>TRBV7-2|TRBJ2-7|-
ASSAGLAGYEQY
>TRBV21-1|TRBJ2-3|-
ASSNPGFVGTDTQY
>TRBV2|TRBJ1-5|-
ASNKGDQPQH
>TRBV28|TRBJ1-1|-
ASSRQDGNTEAF
>TRBV5-1|TRBJ2-3|-
ASSQDIAGEADTQY
>TRBV5-1|TRBJ2-6|-
ASSLGVSSGANVLT
>TRBV2|TRBJ1-5|-
ASTYITGTNQPQH
>TRBV19|TRBJ2-7|-
ASSIDPGWRGSYEQY
>TRBV15|TRBJ1-2|once
ATSRDRRGGYGYT
>TRBV2|TRBJ1-1|-
ASSDQGGRTEAF
>TRBV29-1|TRBJ2-1|-
STRDGTYNEQF
>TRBV5-1|TRBJ2-7|-
ASSLYGGNYEQY
>TRBV2|TRBJ1-3|-
ASSRDSLSGNTIY
>TRBV25-1|TRBJ1-1|-
ASSFGGSLEAF
>TRBV6-6|TRBJ2-7|-
ASRNRPGEQY
>TRBV11-3|TRBJ1-3|-
ASSFYGSGNTIY
>TRBV5-1|TRBJ2-2|once
ASSLGGDTGELF
>TRBV9|TRBJ1-6|-
ASSKGTGGSYNSPLH